This T cell receptor beta chain emerged from a study of blood T cell repertoires in COVID-19. Germline V CDR1 and CDR2: MNHEY, SMNVEV (reference sequence). The CDR3 is 14 residues long. Between the trimmed V and J ends, which lost 4 bases and 3 bases, there was a span of 11 bases. Sequencing was performed with immunoSEQ multiplex PCR; in TCRdb, only in-frame clones are kept and a portion is missing. There are 75,000 to 85,000 clones in the sample; 80% to 90% occur only once, and 5.8% lies in the top ten. The receptor was derived from a man aged 50-59 years with active COVID-19. V is TRBV27 and J is TRBJ2-3; the D gene is possibly TRBD2 (6 bases). Sequenced sample: peripheral blood. The CDR3 protein is CASSSGGVTDTQYF. The CDR3 region has the DNA TGTGCCAGCAGTTCCGGGGGAGTAACAGATACGCAGTATTTT.